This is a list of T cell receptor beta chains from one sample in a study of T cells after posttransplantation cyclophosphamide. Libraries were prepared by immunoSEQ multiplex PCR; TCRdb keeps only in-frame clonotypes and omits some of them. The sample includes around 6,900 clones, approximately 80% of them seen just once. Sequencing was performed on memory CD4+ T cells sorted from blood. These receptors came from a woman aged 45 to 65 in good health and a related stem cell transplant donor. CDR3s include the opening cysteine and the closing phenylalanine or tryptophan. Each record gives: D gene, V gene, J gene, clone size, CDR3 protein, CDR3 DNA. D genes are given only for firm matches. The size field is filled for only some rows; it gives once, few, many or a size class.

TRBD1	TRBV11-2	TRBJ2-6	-	CASTFGTASGANVLTF	TGTGCCAGCACCTTTGGGACAGCCTCTGGGGCCAACGTCCTGACTTTC
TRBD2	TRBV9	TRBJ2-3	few	CASSVEAASGRHKADTQYF	TGTGCCAGCAGCGTAGAGGCGGCTAGCGGGAGGCACAAAGCAGATACGCAGTATTTT
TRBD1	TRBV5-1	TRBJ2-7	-	CASSRDSRSRQYF	TGCGCCAGCAGCAGGGACAGCAGATCGAGGCAGTACTTC
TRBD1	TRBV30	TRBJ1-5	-	CAWSGTGDYQPQHF	TGTGCCTGGAGTGGGACAGGGGATTATCAGCCCCAGCATTTT
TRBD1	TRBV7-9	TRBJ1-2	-	CAVRVGTGGVGYTF	TGTGCCGTTCGAGTCGGGACAGGGGGCGTCGGCTACACCTTC
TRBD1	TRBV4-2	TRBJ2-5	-	CASSQTLTGGETQYF	TGTGCCAGCAGCCAGACTTTGACAGGGGGGGAGACCCAGTACTTC
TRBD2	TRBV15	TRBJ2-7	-	CATSRDLLAGEQYF	TGTGCCACCAGCAGAGATCTACTAGCGGGAGAGCAGTACTTC
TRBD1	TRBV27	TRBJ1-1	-	CASSLVGGARGTEAFF	TGTGCCAGCAGTTTAGTAGGGGGCGCTAGGGGCACTGAAGCTTTCTTT
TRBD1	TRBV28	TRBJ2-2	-	CASSLGTGANGELFF	TGTGCCAGCAGTTTGGGGACAGGGGCAAACGGGGAGCTGTTTTTT
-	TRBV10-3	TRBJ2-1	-	CAIGGGGNEQFF	TGTGCCATCGGCGGGGGCGGTAATGAGCAGTTCTTC
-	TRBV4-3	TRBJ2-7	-	CASSQEGGGGEQYF	TGCGCCAGCAGCCAAGAAGGGGGGGGCGGCGAGCAGTACTTC
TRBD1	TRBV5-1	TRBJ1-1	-	CASSLSQGETFF	TGCGCCAGCAGCTTGTCACAGGGGGAGACTTTCTTT
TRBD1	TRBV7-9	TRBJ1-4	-	CASSLTGASVKLFF	TGTGCCAGCAGCCTGACAGGGGCCTCGGTAAAACTGTTTTTT